This TCR beta chain was captured in a study of T cells in women clearing cervical HPV infection. Study-level information: Case blood was drawn a median about 150 days after lesion detection. With HLA typing for only a few women, HLA confounding remains possible. Findings and limits, study-wide: Cases carried less TRBV6-7 than controls: about 0.1% versus 0.15%. Repertoire richness, not evenness, was significantly elevated in CIN3+ cases versus controls.

Only in-frame clones appear in the TCRdb table, and some are missing; sequencing was by immunoSEQ multiplex PCR. This listing includes about 40,000 clones. This CDR3 is 14 amino acids long. Germline assignment: CDR1 DFQATT and CDR2 SNEGSKA (reference sequence). The V and J ends lost 0 bases and 0 bases respectively, with 5 bases between them. About this clone: Its antigen remains unknown. The read is 3 residues too short to cover the CDR3 end, so that end is filled in from the germline J gene.

The V call is TRBV20-1, the J call TRBJ2-2; D call uncertain. The sequence was collected from a woman between 18 and 75 years old with a cervical HPV16 infection that either progressed to CIN3+ or cleared (not recorded which). Material for sequencing was blood buffy coat. The CDR3 loop reads CSARDRANTGELFF. Partial CDR3 DNA: TGCAGTGCTAGAGATAGAGCGAACACCGGGGAG.